This T cell receptor beta chain was captured by sequencing in a study of CXCR3-negative and CXCR3-positive naive CD8 T cells. Whole-study findings and limits: Both naive subsets showed comparably high diversity, and memory CD8+ cells showed much lower diversity.

The TRB cDNA libraries were prepared by 5' RACE with UMI labels. TCRdb reprocessed the 5' RACE reads and reports one entry per CDR3 protein, with no DNA. The clone table shows 60,000 or so distinct CDR3 sequences, with the ten largest holding 20% to 25%. Points on this clonotype: Its target is not known.

CDR1 and CDR2 from the germline V gene are SEHNR and FQNEAQ (reference sequence). The CDR3 sequence is 12 residues long. This TCR came from a human donor in good health. Some clones in this sample may be carry-over from other donors' samples. Sequences were obtained from memory CD8+ T cells from blood. This chain uses TRBV7-9 with TRBJ1-2; TCRdb's assignment of TRBD1 cannot be checked, as there is no DNA. CDR3 protein: CASSRGMDGYTF.